This TCR beta chain was retrieved from a study of shared T cell receptors in the human thymus (dated by TCRdb to about 2021). Turning to the overall study: The study investigated the way shared, self-reactive T-cell receptor alpha chains are produced in the human thymus.

The library was generated by the immunoSEQ multiplex PCR assay. Not all clones reach the TCRdb copy of this immuneACCESS table, which keeps in-frame sequences only. Checked studies attribute under half of the gap to unresolved V genes and leave the rest unexplained. The sample has some 400,000 clones on record, roughly 94% of them singletons. Around 0.019% of the sample is in the top ten clones. Details on this clone: The specificity of this receptor is unknown. Nothing much larger sits one base from this clone, and base qualities are not available.

From its cysteine to its phenylalanine, the CDR3 spans 18 amino acids. Just CDR3 DNA is preserved here, 54 bases in frame from base 1. The germline V gene supplies CDR1 MRHNA and CDR2 SNTAGT. V is shortened by 0 bases, J by 0 bases, and the region joining them spans 18 bases. Sequenced material: thymocytes. The clonotype comes from a human donor. Rearrangement joined TRBV6-4 to TRBJ2-7, with TRBD2 as a weak D call on 7 bases. DNA sequence: TGTGCCAGCAGTGACTCGGGGGGGCTAGCGGACCTCTCCTACGAGCAGTACTTC. Its coded protein is CASSDSGGLADLSYEQYF.